These 30 T cell receptor beta chains came from one sample sequenced in a study of T-cell reconstitution after alpha-beta-depleted transplantation in children. Preparing the TCRbeta library involved the use of unique molecular identifiers. MiXCR, applied by TCRdb to the PCR reads, yields one record per CDR3 protein. The table includes around 200,000 distinct CDR3 sequences, roughly 18% detected once. The starting material was PBMCs, mostly from graft donor cells, obtained 360 days after TCRalphabeta/CD19-depleted stem cell transplant. The receptors come from a male patient under 10 years old who had a stem cell transplant for acute lymphoblastic leukemia, so the T cells may come from the graft donor.

The chain combines TRBV6-1 with TRBJ1-1; the D gene is possibly TRBD1 (6 bases). Germline values: CDR1 MNHNS, CDR2 SASEGT. V was clipped by 5 bases and J by 2 bases, with 18 bases between them. The CDR3 runs 16 residues. CDR3 in amino acids: CASSPRTVHPNTEAFF. The CDR3 DNA sequence: TGTGCCAGCAGTCCCCGGACAGTTCACCCAAACACTGAAGCTTTCTTT.

This chain links TRBV27 with TRBJ2-5; D is unresolved. CDR3 size: 13 residues. V shed 5 bases and J shed 9 bases, with 16 bases lying between them. The V gene's germline CDR1 is MNHEY and CDR2 SMNVEV (reference sequence). CDR3 DNA: TGTGCCAGCAGTACGGTCCCCGTAATGGCCCAGTACTTC. This translates into CASSTVPVMAQYF.

In this sample, this clonotype turned up many times. The rearrangement joins TRBV18 to TRBJ2-6, with D perhaps TRBD2 (7 bases). Germline CDR1 and CDR2: KGHSH and LQKENI. V lost 3 bases and J 9 bases, leaving 12 bases between the germline ends. This CDR3 region has 14 residues. The CDR3 loop reads CASSPTGRDNVLTF. CDR3 sequence (DNA): TGTGCCAGCTCACCCACAGGGAGGGACAACGTCCTGACTTTC.

This clonotype showed up just once. This chain joins TRBV4-3 and TRBJ2-7; D is possibly TRBD1 (5 bases). This CDR3 spans 14 amino acids. The V end was cut by 3 bases, the J end by 4 bases, with 13 bases between. In germline, CDR1 is LGHNA, CDR2 YSLEER. The CDR3 protein is CASSHSRVGYEQYF. Here the CDR3 DNA reads TGCGCCAGCAGCCACTCCAGGGTAGGGTACGAGCAGTACTTC.

This chain uses TRBV5-1 with TRBJ2-7; D unclear. The V gene lost 4 bases and the J gene lost 5 bases, with 19 bases spanning the gap. The CDR3 length is 15 residues. Germline values: CDR1 SGHRS, CDR2 YFSETQ. The CDR3 sequence: CASSQGPPGLNEQYF. Here the CDR3 DNA reads TGCGCCAGCAGCCAAGGCCCCCCTGGGTTGAACGAGCAGTACTTC.

J is TRBJ1-1 and V is TRBV5-5; no reliable D call. This CDR3 has 14 residues. The V end lost 4 bases, the J end lost 3 bases, and 13 bases lay between the germline ends. Germline V gene data show CDR1 as SGHKS and CDR2 as YYEKEE (reference sequence). Here the CDR3 DNA reads TGTGCCAGCAGCGTGGAGGGCGAGGACACTGAAGCTTTCTTT. Translating gives CASSVEGEDTEAFF.

The chain recombines TRBV18 with TRBJ1-5, with D possibly matching TRBD1 (6 bases). The CDR3 length is 15 residues. Germline CDR1 is KGHSH and CDR2 is LQKENI. The ends were cut back, 6 bases at V and 2 bases at J, with 14 bases in the middle. CDR3 region: CASSPRQGRNQPQHF. The CDR3 nucleotides read TGTGCCAGCTCGCCGAGGCAGGGGCGCAATCAGCCCCAGCATTTT.

This chain joins TRBV18 and TRBJ2-5; 8 nucleotides align to TRBD1. The germline CDR1 and CDR2 sequences are KGHSH and LQKENI. Trimming cost V 1 base and J 9 bases; bases outside gene matches: 10. CDR3 size: 15 residues. This chain's CDR3 is CASSPREDRAQAQYF. The CDR3 region has the DNA TGTGCCAGCTCACCACGGGAGGACAGGGCGCAGGCCCAGTACTTC.

This clonotype was detected a few times. The rearrangement uses TRBV30 and TRBJ2-5; the D gene is possibly TRBD2 (6 bases). CDR1 and CDR2 from the germline V gene are GTSNPN and SVGIG (reference sequence). This CDR3 has 15 residues. V was clipped by 1 base and J by 1 base, with 13 bases between them. CDR3 sequence: CAWSGGSGPQETQYF. CDR3 nucleotides: TGTGCCTGGAGTGGGGGTAGCGGACCCCAAGAGACCCAGTACTTC.

This clonotype was detected a few times. This chain connects TRBV7-2 to TRBJ2-3; D gene unclear. The V and J ends lost 5 bases and 8 bases respectively, with 11 bases between them. CDR1 is SGHTA and CDR2 is FQGNSA in the germline V gene. This CDR3 is built from 12 residues. CDR3 bases: TGTGCCAGCAGCCCGACCACTGCTACGCAGTATTTT. Its translation: CASSPTTATQYF.

This clonotype was seen only a few times. The chain employs TRBV11-2 and TRBJ2-4; D may be TRBD1 (5 bases). Germline V gives CDR1 SGHAT, CDR2 FQNNGV. The CDR3 is 17 amino acids. V was shortened by 1 base and J by 0 bases, with 13 bases between the two germline ends. In nucleotides, the CDR3 is TGTGCCAGCAGCTTAGGTTCAGGGATGGGAGCCAAAAACATTCAGTACTTC. This sequence encodes CASSLGSGMGAKNIQYF. The whole variable domain, filled in from reference TRBV11-2 and TRBJ2-4, reads EAGVAQSPRYKIIEKRQSVAFWCNPISGHATLYWYQQILGQGPKLLIQFQNNGVVDDSQLPKDRFSAERLKGVDSTLKIQPAKLEDSAVYLCASSLGSGMGAKNIQYFGAGTRLSVL.

The genes are TRBV9 and TRBJ2-2, with D perhaps TRBD1 or TRBD2 (6 bases each). The V and J ends lost 3 bases and 5 bases respectively, with 17 bases between them. The germline V gene encodes CDR1 SGDLS and CDR2 YYNGEE. CDR3 length: 16 amino acids. In DNA, the CDR3 is TGTGCCAGCAGCGAGGGGGGACGGTATAGGACCGGGGAGCTGTTTTTT. Translating it yields CASSEGGRYRTGELFF.

The genes are TRBV6-5 and TRBJ2-7, with a possible D match to TRBD1 (6 bases). The ends were cut back, 2 bases at V and 3 bases at J, with 11 bases in the middle. Germline assignment: CDR1 MNHEY and CDR2 SVGAGI. The CDR3 consists of 14 residues. The CDR3 DNA reads TGTGCCAGCAGTTACCGGACAGACCTCTACGAGCAGTACTTC. Translated, it gives CASSYRTDLYEQYF.

The chain combines TRBV7-9 with TRBJ1-2; D uncertain. V shed 0 bases and J shed 4 bases, with 9 bases lying between them. The CDR3 extends over 14 amino acids. Germline CDR1 and CDR2: SEHNR and FQNEAQ (reference sequence). The CDR3 is CASSLAAGPYGYTF. In DNA, the CDR3 is TGTGCCAGCAGCTTAGCAGCAGGTCCCTATGGCTACACCTTC. Complete variable domain (other parts from reference TRBV7-9 and TRBJ1-2): DTGVSQNPRHKITKRGQNVTFRCDPISEHNRLYWYRQTLGQGPEFLTYFQNEAQLEKSRLLSDRFSAERPKGSFSTLEIQRTEQGDSAMYLCASSLAAGPYGYTFGSGTRLTVV.

This clonotype was detected ten times or more. The V and J genes are TRBV29-1 and TRBJ2-1, with 8 bases fitting TRBD2. The germline gives CDR1 SQVTM, CDR2 ANQGSEA. The CDR3 contains 13 residues. Trimming took 8 bases from V and 8 from J; bases not matched to a gene: 11. In DNA, the CDR3 is TGCAGCCTTGGCGGGGGGCCCTATGATGAGCAGTTCTTC. This sequence encodes CSLGGGPYDEQFF.

The chain links TRBV27 to TRBJ1-4; 7 positions match TRBD1. CDR1 is MNHEY and CDR2 is SMNVEV in the germline V gene (reference sequence). CDR3 length: 15 residues. The V and J ends lost 5 bases and 7 bases, in that order; junction bases with no gene match: 10. CDR3 in DNA: TGTGCCAGCAGTCCCCGAGACAGGGTGGGTGAAAAACTGTTTTTT. It translates to CASSPRDRVGEKLFF.

The chain has TRBV5-1 and TRBJ2-7; TRBD2 might be the D (5 bases). The V end lost 3 bases, the J end lost 3 bases, and 10 bases lay between the germline ends. This CDR3 region has 13 residues. Germline CDR1 is SGHRS and CDR2 is YFSETQ. In DNA, the CDR3 is TGCGCCAGCAGCTACGGGAAGGACTACGAGCAGTACTTC. Protein: CASSYGKDYEQYF.

This clonotype was picked up a small number of times. The V call is TRBV4-3, the J call TRBJ2-5; TRBD1 is a possible D gene (5 bases). CDR1 is LGHNA and CDR2 is YSLEER in the germline V gene. The CDR3 spans 15 residues. Trimming removed 0 bases at V and 5 bases at J, with 13 bases between. The CDR3 here is CASSQDAGQGETQYF. CDR3 sequence (DNA): TGCGCCAGCAGCCAAGATGCCGGGCAGGGTGAGACCCAGTACTTC.

The gene calls are TRBV7-2 and TRBJ2-1; 8 bases align to TRBD1. The V gene's germline CDR1 is SGHTA and CDR2 FQGNSA. V trimming: 4 bases; J trimming: 1 base; junction bases outside the gene matches: 6. The CDR3 is made up of 16 amino acids. The CDR3 protein is CASSWAGTGSYNEQFF. The CDR3 DNA is TGTGCCAGCAGCTGGGCCGGGACAGGATCCTACAATGAGCAGTTCTTC.

This clonotype showed up just a few times. V and J are TRBV2 and TRBJ2-5; maybe TRBD1 (5 bases). The CDR3 runs to 12 residues. Germline CDR1 is SNHLY and CDR2 is FYNNEI. Trimming removed 6 bases from V and 3 bases from J, with 8 bases in between. The CDR3 DNA reads TGTGCCAGCAGGGAACAGGAAGAGACCCAGTACTTC. This encodes CASREQEETQYF.

This clonotype showed up many times. The chain couples TRBV20-1 to TRBJ2-7; D call uncertain. V was clipped by 0 bases and J by 4 bases, with 1 base between them. From germline, CDR1 is DFQATT and CDR2 SNEGSKA (reference sequence). The CDR3 runs 10 residues. As DNA, the CDR3 is TGCAGTGCTAGAGAGTACGAGCAGTACTTC. As protein: CSAREYEQYF.

This clonotype turned up a few times. Here the CDR3 reads CSASSRGLGKLFF. CDR3 coding DNA: TGCAGTGCTAGTAGCAGGGGACTTGGAAAACTGTTTTTT. The chain uses TRBV20-1 and TRBJ1-4, with a tentative D call TRBD1 (6 bases). The CDR3 totals 13 residues. Germline CDR1 and CDR2: DFQATT and SNEGSKA (reference sequence). The germline V and J ends were trimmed by 3 bases and 10 bases, with 15 bases remaining between them.

This clonotype was counted a few times. The chain links TRBV4-3 to TRBJ2-7; TRBD1 is a possible D gene (6 bases). CDR1 LGHNA and CDR2 YSLEER come from the germline V gene. This CDR3 is 14 amino acids long. Between the trimmed V and J ends, which lost 4 bases and 7 bases, there was a span of 17 bases. The CDR3 protein is CASSPVVTQGEQYF. CDR3 nucleotides: TGCGCCAGCAGCCCCGTTGTGACCCAGGGGGAGCAGTACTTC.

This clonotype was seen only a few times. The chain joins TRBV5-1 to TRBJ2-3; D might be TRBD1 (5 bases). Germline V CDR1 and CDR2: SGHRS, YFSETQ. V gave up 0 bases and J gave up 4 bases, with 15 bases separating them. The CDR3 totals 16 residues. The chain's CDR3 is CASSLEVIVGPDTQYF. As DNA, the CDR3 is TGCGCCAGCAGCTTGGAGGTGATAGTGGGGCCAGATACGCAGTATTTT.

In this sample, this clonotype turned up a few times. This chain links TRBV10-3 with TRBJ2-1, with TRBD1 matching over 7 bases. The CDR3 loop spans 13 amino acids. CDR1 is ENHRY and CDR2 is SYGVKD in the germline V gene. The ends lost 6 bases at V and 4 bases at J; junction bases unmatched: 3. The CDR3 loop is CAISPGQYNEQFF. CDR3 nucleotides: TGTGCCATCAGCCCGGGACAGTACAATGAGCAGTTCTTC.

The sample holds a few counts of this clonotype. The chain recombines TRBV6-1 with TRBJ2-2; D may correspond to TRBD1 or TRBD2 (6 bases each). There are 16 residues in the CDR3. V dropped 6 bases and J dropped 0 bases, with 14 bases sitting between them. Per germline, CDR1 MNHNS and CDR2 SASEGT. CDR3 nucleotides: TGTGCCAGCAGAACGGGGGACATCTCGAACACCGGGGAGCTGTTTTTT. Protein sequence: CASRTGDISNTGELFF.

The rearrangement joins TRBV28 to TRBJ2-7; D remains unclear. The CDR3 is 13 amino acids. The V gene's germline CDR1 is MDHEN and CDR2 SYDVKM. V lost 5 bases, J lost 3 bases, and 11 bases lay in between. CDR3 in amino acids: CASSLPHSYEQYF. CDR3 nucleotide sequence: TGTGCCAGCAGTCTCCCTCACAGCTACGAGCAGTACTTC.

This clonotype was counted ten times or more. V is TRBV20-1 and J is TRBJ2-7; possibly TRBD2 for D (5 bases). V lost 6 bases to trimming and J lost 3 bases, with 15 bases between them. Per the germline V gene, CDR1 is DFQATT and CDR2 is SNEGSKA (reference sequence). This CDR3 has 13 amino acids. In nucleotides, the CDR3 is TGCAGTGCATCTCAGATGAGGGTCTACGAGCAGTACTTC. Its translation is CSASQMRVYEQYF.

This clonotype was found a few times. This rearrangement joins TRBV10-2 to TRBJ2-7; no clear D gene. V lost 3 bases, J lost 2 bases, and 8 bases lay in between. Germline V lookup: CDR1 WSHSY, CDR2 SAAADI. The CDR3 covers 13 residues. The DNA of the CDR3 is TGCGCCAGCAGTGAACAGCCCGCCTACGAGCAGTACTTC. This encodes CASSEQPAYEQYF.

This clonotype was found a few times. V usage is TRBV10-3 and J usage is TRBJ2-3; 9 nucleotides line up with TRBD2. This CDR3 has 15 residues. Germline-derived CDR1 and CDR2 are ENHRY and SYGVKD. V gave up 2 bases and J gave up 4 bases; unmatched junction bases: 4. The CDR3 spells CAISETGLAPDTQYF. The DNA of the CDR3 is TGTGCCATCAGTGAGACGGGACTAGCACCAGATACGCAGTATTTT.